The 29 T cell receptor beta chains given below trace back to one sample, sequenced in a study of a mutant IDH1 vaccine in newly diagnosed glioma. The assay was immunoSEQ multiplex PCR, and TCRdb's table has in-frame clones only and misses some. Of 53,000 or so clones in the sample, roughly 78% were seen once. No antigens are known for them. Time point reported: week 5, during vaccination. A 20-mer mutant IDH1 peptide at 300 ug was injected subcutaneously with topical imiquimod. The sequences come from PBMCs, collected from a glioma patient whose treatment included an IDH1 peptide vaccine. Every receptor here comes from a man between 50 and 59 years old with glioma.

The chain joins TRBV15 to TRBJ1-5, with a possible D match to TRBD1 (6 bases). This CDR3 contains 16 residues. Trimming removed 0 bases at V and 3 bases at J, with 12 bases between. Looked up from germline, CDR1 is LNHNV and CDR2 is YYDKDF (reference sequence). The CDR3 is CATSRDRTGPNQPQHF. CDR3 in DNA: TGTGCCACCAGCAGAGATCGAACAGGGCCCAATCAGCCCCAGCATTTT.

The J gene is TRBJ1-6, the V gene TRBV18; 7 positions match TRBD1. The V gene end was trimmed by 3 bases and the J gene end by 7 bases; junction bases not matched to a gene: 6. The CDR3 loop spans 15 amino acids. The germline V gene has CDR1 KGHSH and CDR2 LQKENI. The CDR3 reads CASSPGTVVNSPLHF. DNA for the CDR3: TGTGCCAGCTCACCTGGGACAGTCGTAAATTCACCCCTCCACTTT.

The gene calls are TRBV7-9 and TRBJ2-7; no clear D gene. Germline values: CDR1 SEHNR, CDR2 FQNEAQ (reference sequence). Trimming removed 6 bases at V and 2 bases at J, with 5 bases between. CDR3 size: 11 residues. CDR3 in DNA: TGTGCCAGCAGTCGGACCTACGAGCAGTACTTC. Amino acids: CASSRTYEQYF.

The DNA for the CDR3 is TGTGCCAGCAGCTTGTCGGACAGGGGGTCCTACGAGCAGTACTTC. It translates to CASSLSDRGSYEQYF. The chain recombines TRBV13 with TRBJ2-7, with 10 bases that match TRBD1. The CDR3 is 15 amino acids. Per the germline V gene, CDR1 is PRHDT and CDR2 is FYEKMQ (reference sequence). After removal of 3 bases from V and 1 base from J, the junction contained 3 bases not matched to a gene.

The CDR3: CASSLDYTDTQYF. CDR3 sequence (DNA): TGTGCCAGCAGCTTAGATTACACAGATACGCAGTATTTT. The V gene is TRBV7-3, the J gene TRBJ2-3; D uncertain. The CDR3 runs 13 residues. With 2 bases removed from V and 2 bases from J, the gap between germline ends came to 5 bases. In germline, CDR1 is SGHTA, CDR2 FQGTGA.

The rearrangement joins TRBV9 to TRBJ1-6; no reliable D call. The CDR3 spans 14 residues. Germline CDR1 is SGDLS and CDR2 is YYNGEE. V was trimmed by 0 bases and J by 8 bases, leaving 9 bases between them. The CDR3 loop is CASSVALADSPLHF. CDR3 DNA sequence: TGTGCCAGCAGCGTAGCTTTGGCGGATTCACCCCTCCACTTT.

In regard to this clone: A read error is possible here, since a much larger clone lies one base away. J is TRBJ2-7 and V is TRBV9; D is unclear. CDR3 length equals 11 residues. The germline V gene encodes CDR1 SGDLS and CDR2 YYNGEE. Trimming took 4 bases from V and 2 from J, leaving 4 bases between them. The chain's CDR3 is CASSPAYEQYF. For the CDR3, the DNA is TGTGCCAGCAGCCCCGCCTACGAGCAGTACTTC.

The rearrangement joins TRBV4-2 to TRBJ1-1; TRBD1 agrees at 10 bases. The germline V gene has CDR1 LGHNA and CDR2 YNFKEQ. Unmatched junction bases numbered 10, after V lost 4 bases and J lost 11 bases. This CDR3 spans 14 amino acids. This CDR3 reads CASSPSGTGAAAFF. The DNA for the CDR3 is TGTGCCAGCAGCCCTTCCGGGACAGGGGCCGCCGCTTTCTTT.

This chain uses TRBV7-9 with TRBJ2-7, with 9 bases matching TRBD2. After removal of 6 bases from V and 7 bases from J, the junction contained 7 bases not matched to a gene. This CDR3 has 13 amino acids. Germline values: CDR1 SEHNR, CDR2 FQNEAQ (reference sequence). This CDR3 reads CASRGGGAGEQYF. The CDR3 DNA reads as TGTGCCAGCAGGGGCGGGGGGGCCGGAGAGCAGTACTTC. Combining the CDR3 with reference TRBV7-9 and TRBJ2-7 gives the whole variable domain DTGVSQNPRHKITKRGQNVTFRCDPISEHNRLYWYRQTLGQGPEFLTYFQNEAQLEKSRLLSDRFSAERPKGSFSTLEIQRTEQGDSAMYLCASRGGGAGEQYFGPGTRLTVT.

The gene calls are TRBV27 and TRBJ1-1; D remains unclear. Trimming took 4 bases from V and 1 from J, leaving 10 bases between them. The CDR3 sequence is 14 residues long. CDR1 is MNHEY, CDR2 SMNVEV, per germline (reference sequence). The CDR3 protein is CASSWAGGNTEAFF. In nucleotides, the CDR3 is TGTGCCAGCAGTTGGGCAGGAGGGAACACTGAAGCTTTCTTT.

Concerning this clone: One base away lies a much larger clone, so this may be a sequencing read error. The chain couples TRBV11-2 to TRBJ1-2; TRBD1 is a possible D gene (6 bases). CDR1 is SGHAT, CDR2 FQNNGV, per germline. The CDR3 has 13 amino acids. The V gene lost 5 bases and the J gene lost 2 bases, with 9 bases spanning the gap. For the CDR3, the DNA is TGTGCCAGCAGCCACGGACAGAACTATGGCTACACCTTC. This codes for CASSHGQNYGYTF.

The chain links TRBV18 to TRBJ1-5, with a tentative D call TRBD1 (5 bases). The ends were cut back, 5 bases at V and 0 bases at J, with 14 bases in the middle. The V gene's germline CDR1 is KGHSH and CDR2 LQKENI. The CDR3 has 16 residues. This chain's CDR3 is CASSIGTANSNQPQHF. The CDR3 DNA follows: TGTGCCAGCTCAATAGGGACGGCAAATAGCAATCAGCCCCAGCATTTT.

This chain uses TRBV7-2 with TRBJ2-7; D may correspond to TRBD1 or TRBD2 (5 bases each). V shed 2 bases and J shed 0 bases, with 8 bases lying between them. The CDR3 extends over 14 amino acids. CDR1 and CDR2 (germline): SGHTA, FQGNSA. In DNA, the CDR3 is TGTGCCAGCAGCTTATGGGGGAGCTCCTACGAGCAGTACTTC. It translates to CASSLWGSSYEQYF.

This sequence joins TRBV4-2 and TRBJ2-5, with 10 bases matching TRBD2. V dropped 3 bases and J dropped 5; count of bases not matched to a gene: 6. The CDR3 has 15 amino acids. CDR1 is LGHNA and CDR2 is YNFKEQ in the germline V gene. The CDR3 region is CASSQGASGGETQYF. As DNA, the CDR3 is TGTGCCAGCAGCCAGGGGGCTAGCGGGGGTGAGACCCAGTACTTC.

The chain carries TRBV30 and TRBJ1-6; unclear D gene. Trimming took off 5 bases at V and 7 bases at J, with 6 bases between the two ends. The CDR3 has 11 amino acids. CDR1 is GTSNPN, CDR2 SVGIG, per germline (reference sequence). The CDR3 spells CAWGGNSPLHF. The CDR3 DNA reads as TGTGCCTGGGGTGGAAATTCACCCCTCCACTTT.

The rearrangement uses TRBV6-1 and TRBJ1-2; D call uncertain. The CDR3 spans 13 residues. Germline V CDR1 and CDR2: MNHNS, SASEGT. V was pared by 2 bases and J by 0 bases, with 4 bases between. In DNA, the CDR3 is TGTGCCAGCAGTGAACAGACTAACTATGGCTACACCTTC. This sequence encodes CASSEQTNYGYTF.

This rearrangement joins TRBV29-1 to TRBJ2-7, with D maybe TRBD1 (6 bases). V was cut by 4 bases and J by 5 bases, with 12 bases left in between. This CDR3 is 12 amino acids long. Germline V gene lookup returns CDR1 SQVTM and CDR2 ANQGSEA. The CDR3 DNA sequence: TGCAGCGTTGCCCGGACAGTACACGAGCAGTACTTC. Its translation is CSVARTVHEQYF.

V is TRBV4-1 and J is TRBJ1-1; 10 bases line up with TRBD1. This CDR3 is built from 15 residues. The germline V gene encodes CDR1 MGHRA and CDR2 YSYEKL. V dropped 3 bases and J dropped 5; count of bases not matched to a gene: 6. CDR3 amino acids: CASSQPTGGITEAFF. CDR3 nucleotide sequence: TGCGCCAGCAGCCAGCCGACAGGGGGCATAACTGAAGCTTTCTTT.

CDR3 sequence: CASSSRDRGRDGYTF. In DNA, the CDR3 is TGTGCCAGCAGTTCGAGGGACAGGGGACGGGATGGCTACACCTTC. V gene TRBV6-5 combines with J gene TRBJ1-2; TRBD1 agrees at 10 bases. The CDR3 covers 15 residues. V shed 4 bases and J 6 bases; nucleotides not matched to a gene: 8. From germline, CDR1 is MNHEY and CDR2 SVGAGI.

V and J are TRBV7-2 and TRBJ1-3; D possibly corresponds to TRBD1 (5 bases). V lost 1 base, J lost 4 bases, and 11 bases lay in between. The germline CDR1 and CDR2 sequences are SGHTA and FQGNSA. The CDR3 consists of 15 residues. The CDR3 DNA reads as TGTGCCAGCAGCTTAGGGGCCCGGGGGGGAAACACCATATATTTT. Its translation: CASSLGARGGNTIYF.

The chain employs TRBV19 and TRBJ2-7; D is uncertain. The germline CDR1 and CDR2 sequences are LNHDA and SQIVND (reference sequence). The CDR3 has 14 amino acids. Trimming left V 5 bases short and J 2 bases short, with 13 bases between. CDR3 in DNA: TGTGCCAGTAGTTATGGGCTGGGCACCTACGAGCAGTACTTC. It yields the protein CASSYGLGTYEQYF. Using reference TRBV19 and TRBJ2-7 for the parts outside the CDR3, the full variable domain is DGGITQSPKYLFRKEGQNVTLSCEQNLNHDAMYWYRQDPGQGLRLIYYSQIVNDFQKGDIAEGYSVSREKKESFPLTVTSAQKNPTAFYLCASSYGLGTYEQYFGPGTRLTVT.

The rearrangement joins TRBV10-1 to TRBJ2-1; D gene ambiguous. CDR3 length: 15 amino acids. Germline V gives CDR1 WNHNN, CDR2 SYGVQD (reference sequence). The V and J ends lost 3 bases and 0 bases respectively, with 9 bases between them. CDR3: CASSEGLSSYNEQFF. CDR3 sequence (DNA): TGCGCCAGCAGTGAAGGCCTGAGCTCCTACAATGAGCAGTTCTTC.

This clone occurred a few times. In DNA, the CDR3 is TGTGCCAGCACCCATCCAGGGAATAATTCACCCCTCCACTTT. Translated, it gives CASTHPGNNSPLHF. The chain has TRBV27 and TRBJ1-6; tentatively, D is TRBD1 (5 bases). This CDR3 has 14 residues. CDR1 MNHEY and CDR2 SMNVEV come from the germline V gene (reference sequence). The V end lost 7 bases, the J end lost 5 bases, and 12 bases lay between the germline ends.

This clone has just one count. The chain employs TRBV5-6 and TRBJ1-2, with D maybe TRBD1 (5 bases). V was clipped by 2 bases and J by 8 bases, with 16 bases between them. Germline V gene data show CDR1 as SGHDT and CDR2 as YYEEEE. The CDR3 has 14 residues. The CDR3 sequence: CASSFPTGPGGYTF. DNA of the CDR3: TGTGCCAGCAGCTTCCCTACAGGACCGGGAGGCTACACCTTC.

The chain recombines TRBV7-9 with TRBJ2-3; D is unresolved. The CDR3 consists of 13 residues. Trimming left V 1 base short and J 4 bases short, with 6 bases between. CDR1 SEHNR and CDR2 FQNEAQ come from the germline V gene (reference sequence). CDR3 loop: CASSLGQADTQYF. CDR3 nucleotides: TGTGCCAGCAGCTTAGGGCAAGCAGATACGCAGTATTTT.

CDR3 bases: TGTGCCAGCAGCTTAGTCCCCAGGGGTAGCAATCAGCCCCAGCATTTT. Its translation: CASSLVPRGSNQPQHF. This rearrangement joins TRBV7-2 to TRBJ1-5; a weak D match, TRBD1 (6 bases). Germline values: CDR1 SGHTA, CDR2 FQGNSA. The CDR3 spans 16 residues. Trimming took 1 base from V and 0 from J, leaving 10 bases between them.

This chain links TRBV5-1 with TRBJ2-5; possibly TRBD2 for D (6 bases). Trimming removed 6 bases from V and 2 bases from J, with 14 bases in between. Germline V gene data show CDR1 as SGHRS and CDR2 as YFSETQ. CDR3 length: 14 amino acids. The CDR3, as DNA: TGCGCCAGCAACCTGGGACTGGGACAAGAGACCCAGTACTTC. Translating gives CASNLGLGQETQYF.

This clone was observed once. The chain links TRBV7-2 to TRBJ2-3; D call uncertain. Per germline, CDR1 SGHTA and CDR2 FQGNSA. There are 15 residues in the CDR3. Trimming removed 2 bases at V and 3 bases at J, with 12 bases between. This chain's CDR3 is CASSLQQAGTDTQYF. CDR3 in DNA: TGTGCCAGCAGCTTACAGCAGGCAGGAACAGATACGCAGTATTTT.

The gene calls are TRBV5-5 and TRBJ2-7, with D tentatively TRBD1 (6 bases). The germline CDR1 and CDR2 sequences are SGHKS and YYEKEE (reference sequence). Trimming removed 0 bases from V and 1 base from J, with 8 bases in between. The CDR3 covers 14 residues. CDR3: CASSLAQGSYEQYF. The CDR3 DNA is TGTGCCAGCAGCTTGGCACAGGGTTCCTACGAGCAGTACTTC.